A single sample gave rise to the 27 T cell receptor beta chains below, sequenced in a study of type 1 and type 2 diabetes patients. The PCR template was genomic DNA. A primer set of 30 forward and 13 reverse primers amplified the CDR3. TCRdb reprocessed the multiplex PCR reads with MiXCR, giving one entry per CDR3 protein. The repertoire consists of around 300,000 distinct CDR3 sequences, with roughly 50% occurring once and the leading ten covering approximately 14%. Sequences were obtained from peripheral blood mononuclear cells (PBMCs). All receptors come from a man younger than 35 with type 2 diabetes.

This CDR3 reads CASSFIDSTDTQYF. The DNA for the CDR3 is TGTGCCAGCAGTTTCATCGACTCCACAGATACGCAGTATTTT. V is TRBV19 and J is TRBJ2-3; no firm D call. Germline V gene sequence: CDR1 LNHDA, CDR2 SQIVND (reference sequence). Between the trimmed V and J ends, which lost 9 bases and 2 bases, there was a span of 15 bases. The CDR3 consists of 14 residues. Full variable domain (remainder filled in from reference TRBV19 and TRBJ2-3): DGGITQSPKYLFRKEGQNVTLSCEQNLNHDAMYWYRQDPGQGLRLIYYSQIVNDFQKGDIAEGYSVSREKKESFPLTVTSAQKNPTAFYLCASSFIDSTDTQYFGPGTRLTVL.

About this clonotype: The junction departs from the called germline gene at one end, perhaps through a read error. CDR3 sequence (DNA): TGTGCCAGCAGTGAGAGTGGGACGTCAAGCACCGGGGAGCTGTCTTTT. It encodes CASSESGTSSTGELSF. V gene TRBV25-1 combines with J gene TRBJ2-2, with D possibly being TRBD1 or TRBD2 (5 bases each). Germline lookup yields CDR1 MGHDK and CDR2 SYGVNS. The CDR3 contains 16 residues.

This clonotype was observed once. The chain couples TRBV4-2 to TRBJ2-5; D is unclear. The CDR3 is made up of 14 amino acids. Per the germline V gene, CDR1 is LGHNA and CDR2 is YNFKEQ. Trimming removed 0 bases at V and 4 bases at J, with 9 bases between. The CDR3 is CASSQDGRLETQYF. Here the CDR3 DNA reads TGTGCCAGCAGCCAAGATGGTCGGCTAGAGACCCAGTACTTC.

The V call is TRBV25-1, the J call TRBJ2-5, with a possible D match to TRBD1 (6 bases). This CDR3 region has 14 residues. V dropped 6 bases and J dropped 5 bases, with 16 bases sitting between them. CDR1 is MGHDK, CDR2 SYGVNS, per germline. Here the CDR3 reads CASREGQLGETQYF. The DNA for the CDR3 is TGTGCCAGCAGGGAAGGACAGTTAGGGGAGACCCAGTACTTC.

The V and J genes are TRBV19 and TRBJ2-5; D gene unclear. V was trimmed by 6 bases and J by 4 bases, leaving 18 bases between them. This CDR3 has 15 amino acids. Germline V lookup: CDR1 LNHDA, CDR2 SQIVND (reference sequence). The CDR3 nucleotides read TGTGCCAGTAGCCAGGCGTCTAGGTCGGGAGAGACCCAGTACTTC. Protein product: CASSQASRSGETQYF.

The genes are TRBV20-1 and TRBJ1-1; unclear D gene. CDR1 and CDR2 (germline): DFQATT, SNEGSKA (reference sequence). The CDR3 covers 13 residues. Written as DNA, the CDR3 is TGCAGCCTTGGGCCGACATTGAACACTGAAGCTTTCTTT. Its protein product is CSLGPTLNTEAFF.

This clonotype appeared a few times. The chain is built from TRBV9 and TRBJ2-5, with a weak D call TRBD2 (6 bases). Germline-derived CDR1 and CDR2 are SGDLS and YYNGEE. The CDR3 length is 16 residues. Between the trimmed V and J ends, which lost 4 bases and 2 bases, there was a span of 18 bases. The CDR3 region is CASSPGGGRFQETQYF. The CDR3 bases are TGTGCCAGCAGCCCAGGCGGAGGGCGATTTCAAGAGACCCAGTACTTC.

This chain links TRBV2 with TRBJ2-7, with D unclear. Between the trimmed V and J ends, which lost 7 bases and 5 bases, there was a span of 6 bases. Germline CDR1 reads SNHLY; CDR2 reads FYNNEI. CDR3 size: 10 residues. The CDR3 nucleotides read TGTGCCAGCACCTTCCACGAGCAGTACTTC. It specifies CASTFHEQYF.

J is TRBJ2-7 and V is TRBV9; D unresolved. With 4 bases removed from V and 7 bases from J, the gap between germline ends came to 9 bases. CDR1 and CDR2 from the germline V gene are SGDLS and YYNGEE. This CDR3 has 11 residues. CDR3: CASSFWSEQYF. CDR3 nucleotide sequence: TGTGCCAGCAGCTTCTGGTCGGAGCAGTACTTC. The full variable domain, completed using reference TRBV9 and TRBJ2-7, is DSGVTQTPKHLITATGQRVTLRCSPRSGDLSVYWYQQSLDQGLQFLIQYYNGEERAKGNILERFSAQQFPDLHSELNLSSLELGDSALYFCASSFWSEQYFGPGTRLTVT.

This clonotype came up a few times. The chain couples TRBV7-3 to TRBJ2-1; 7 positions match TRBD1. The germline V gene encodes CDR1 SGHTA and CDR2 FQGTGA. The CDR3 is made up of 14 amino acids. V shed 6 bases, J shed 5 bases, and the junction held 7 bases outside the gene matches. The CDR3 region has the DNA TGTGCCAGCAGGAAAGGGGGCGAAGACAATGAGCAGTTCTTC. As protein: CASRKGGEDNEQFF.

Details on this clonotype: A read error may produce the germline difference seen at one junction end. This chain joins TRBV7-8 and TRBJ1-2; D may be TRBD1 (5 bases). The CDR3 covers 13 residues. Per the germline V gene, CDR1 is SGHVS and CDR2 is FQNEAQ. The CDR3 protein is CASSLGQAWGYTF. The CDR3 DNA follows: TGTGCCAGCAGCTTAGGGCAGGCTTGGGGCTATACCTTC.

The chain couples TRBV30 to TRBJ1-2, with D hard to call. The germline V gene has CDR1 GTSNPN and CDR2 SVGIG (reference sequence). This CDR3 comprises 12 residues. V was trimmed by 1 base and J by 4 bases, leaving 7 bases between them. The CDR3 DNA follows: TGTGCCTGGAGTGCCGACACCTATGGCTACACCTTC. This translates into CAWSADTYGYTF.

The rearrangement joins TRBV20-1 to TRBJ2-2; D is undetermined. Per the germline V gene, CDR1 is DFQATT and CDR2 is SNEGSKA (reference sequence). The CDR3 is 12 amino acids. The germline V and J ends were trimmed by 5 bases and 6 bases, with 10 bases remaining between them. CDR3 sequence (DNA): TGCAGTGCTCCATCACTATCCGGGGAGCTGTTTTTT. Translating gives CSAPSLSGELFF.

The gene calls are TRBV12-3 or TRBV12-4 and TRBJ1-2; D is perhaps TRBD1 (5 bases). The CDR3 has 14 residues. V was cut by 4 bases and J by 5 bases, with 14 bases left in between. In DNA, the CDR3 is TGTGCCAGCAGTTCCCGGGACGCAGTTTATGGCTACACCTTC. Its protein product is CASSSRDAVYGYTF.

J is TRBJ1-1 and V is TRBV19, with 11 positions matching TRBD1. Per germline, CDR1 LNHDA and CDR2 SQIVND (reference sequence). This CDR3 has 15 residues. J was trimmed by 0 bases and V by 6 bases; bases with no gene match: 3. The CDR3 region has the DNA TGTGCCAGTAGGGGGACAGGGGGGTTGAACACTGAAGCTTTCTTT. It yields the protein CASRGTGGLNTEAFF.

The chain is built from TRBV7-8 and TRBJ2-7, with 8 bases aligning to TRBD1. The germline V gene has CDR1 SGHVS and CDR2 FQNEAQ. The CDR3 has 14 residues. V was pared by 5 bases and J by 3 bases, with 6 bases of the junction left unmatched. In DNA form, the CDR3 reads TGTGCCAGCAGCGACTGGACAGGGTTCTACGAGCAGTACTTC. It codes for CASSDWTGFYEQYF.

DNA of the CDR3: TGTGCCAGCAGTGAATTTGCGACAGGGGCTAACTATGGCTACACCTTC. It translates to CASSEFATGANYGYTF. V is TRBV2 and J is TRBJ1-2, with TRBD1 identical over 8 bases. The CDR3 has 16 residues. V lost 2 bases to trimming and J lost 0 bases; unmatched junction nucleotides: 5. Germline V gene sequence: CDR1 SNHLY, CDR2 FYNNEI. Using reference TRBV2 and TRBJ1-2 for the parts outside the CDR3, the full variable domain is EPEVTQTPSHQVTQMGQEVILRCVPISNHLYFYWYRQILGQKVEFLVSFYNNEISEKSEIFDDQFSVERPDGSNFTLKIRSTKLEDSAMYFCASSEFATGANYGYTFGSGTRLTVV.

This clonotype has more than one count but fewer than ten. V gene TRBV7-2 combines with J gene TRBJ2-7; the D gene is possibly TRBD1 (5 bases). The V gene lost 3 bases and the J gene lost 3 bases, with 9 bases spanning the gap. Germline lookup yields CDR1 SGHTA and CDR2 FQGNSA. This CDR3 is built from 13 residues. The CDR3 loop reads CASSFVQGYEQYF. CDR3 nucleotides: TGTGCCAGCAGCTTCGTCCAGGGCTACGAGCAGTACTTC.

The chain links TRBV5-1 to TRBJ1-1; D remains ambiguous. The V and J ends lost 4 bases and 1 base respectively, with 11 bases between them. Germline assignment: CDR1 SGHRS and CDR2 YFSETQ. The CDR3 totals 14 residues. In DNA form, the CDR3 reads TGCGCCAGCAGCCCGGCGCGGGGGAACACTGAAGCTTTCTTT. It yields the protein CASSPARGNTEAFF.

The CDR3 sequence is CSAPDTASTDTQYF. The DNA for the CDR3 is TGCAGTGCCCCGGACACCGCTAGCACAGATACGCAGTATTTT. The rearrangement uses TRBV20-1 and TRBJ2-3; D might be TRBD1 (5 bases). Trimming removed 6 bases from V and 0 bases from J, with 13 bases in between. This CDR3 region has 14 residues. The germline V gene encodes CDR1 DFQATT and CDR2 SNEGSKA (reference sequence).

This clonotype came up a few times. The chain joins TRBV29-1 to TRBJ1-2, with a possible D match to TRBD1 (6 bases). The CDR3 has 12 amino acids. CDR1 SQVTM and CDR2 ANQGSEA come from the germline V gene. Trimming took off 2 bases at V and 6 bases at J, with 10 bases between the two ends. DNA of the CDR3: TGCAGCGTTGAACAGGGGTCGGATGGCTACACCTTC. Its translation is CSVEQGSDGYTF.

Notes on this clonotype: Since no conserved phenylalanine or tryptophan closes the CDR3, a read error is the likely cause. V gene TRBV19 combines with J gene TRBJ2-2; D possibly corresponds to TRBD2 (6 bases). The CDR3 is made up of 13 amino acids. Germline V CDR1 and CDR2: LNHDA, SQIVND (reference sequence). Trimming removed 5 bases from V and 6 bases from J, with 10 bases in between. The CDR3 region is CASSGGLSGELFL. The CDR3 region has the DNA TGTGCCAGTAGTGGGGGGTTGTCCGGGGAGCTGTTTTTA.

The chain is built from TRBV6-5 and TRBJ1-4, with D unresolved. The V gene lost 6 bases and the J gene lost 8 bases, with 16 bases spanning the gap. CDR3 size: 14 residues. Germline CDR1 is MNHEY and CDR2 is SVGAGI. CDR3 amino acids: CASSLLEPGEKLFF. The CDR3 nucleotides read TGTGCCAGCAGCCTCCTCGAGCCGGGAGAAAAACTGTTTTTT.

The rearrangement joins TRBV20-1 to TRBJ2-6; 12 bases are shared with TRBD2. With V trimmed by 3 bases and J by 3 bases, 3 bases remained unmatched. CDR1 is DFQATT, CDR2 SNEGSKA, per germline (reference sequence). The CDR3 loop spans 16 amino acids. The CDR3 loop is CSARTSGRSGANVLTF. The CDR3 DNA sequence: TGCAGTGCTAGGACTAGCGGGAGAAGTGGGGCCAACGTCCTGACTTTC.

This clonotype was seen many times. DNA of the CDR3: TGTGCCAGCAAGTTGGGGGACAATGAGCAGTTCTTC. Translation gives CASKLGDNEQFF. The chain links TRBV2 to TRBJ2-1; D is possibly TRBD1 or TRBD2 (5 bases each). Per the germline V gene, CDR1 is SNHLY and CDR2 is FYNNEI. This CDR3 spans 12 amino acids. V lost 7 bases and J 5 bases, leaving 9 bases between the germline ends.

The sample holds a few counts of this clonotype. The chain employs TRBV5-1 and TRBJ1-4; 9 nucleotides agree with TRBD1. V was clipped by 4 bases and J by 8 bases; unmatched bases: 6. There are 14 residues in the CDR3. From germline, CDR1 is SGHRS and CDR2 YFSETQ. The CDR3 DNA is TGCGCCAGCAGCGCCGGGACAGGGATGGAAAAACTGTTTTTT. This sequence encodes CASSAGTGMEKLFF.

This chain links TRBV4-2 with TRBJ2-7; D is uncertain. Germline V gives CDR1 LGHNA, CDR2 YNFKEQ. V lost 0 bases, J lost 5 bases, and 8 bases lay in between. This CDR3 is built from 13 residues. CDR3 sequence reads: CASSQDRFDEQYF. CDR3 sequence (DNA): TGTGCCAGCAGCCAAGACCGATTTGACGAGCAGTACTTC.